One sample yielded the 20 T cell receptor beta chains listed below, sequenced in a study of blood T cell repertoires in COVID-19. The data were produced by immunoSEQ multiplex PCR, yet TCRdb's version contains in-frame clones alone and is incomplete. The sample records some 320,000 clones, roughly nine tenths being singletons. Specimen: PBMCs or T cells enriched from blood (not recorded which). These receptors were taken from a man in his fifties or sixties who had recovered from COVID-19.

The table lists this clone with a count of one. This rearrangement joins TRBV24-1 to TRBJ2-3, with a possible D match to TRBD1 (7 bases). The CDR3 spans 18 residues. Per the germline V gene, CDR1 is KGHDR and CDR2 is SFDVKD. The V end was cut by 3 bases, the J end by 0 bases, with 18 bases between. CDR3 protein: CATSDPPTTGTSTDTQYF. DNA of the CDR3: TGTGCCACCAGTGATCCCCCAACGACAGGGACTAGCACAGATACGCAGTATTTT.

The genes are TRBV4-2 and TRBJ1-1, with D perhaps TRBD1 (6 bases). V lost 0 bases and J lost 2, with 16 bases in between. The CDR3 is 17 amino acids. Germline values: CDR1 LGHNA, CDR2 YNFKEQ. The CDR3 reads CASSQESGAYRNTEAFF. CDR3 nucleotides: TGTGCCAGCAGCCAAGAGTCAGGGGCCTACCGAAACACTGAAGCTTTCTTT.

The V call is TRBV19, the J call TRBJ2-1; TRBD2 agrees at 8 bases. The CDR3 totals 19 residues. The germline CDR1 and CDR2 sequences are LNHDA and SQIVND (reference sequence). J was trimmed by 3 bases and V by 5 bases; bases with no gene match: 18. This chain's CDR3 is CASSPRGPGTSRGYNEQFF. CDR3 in DNA: TGTGCCAGTAGTCCGAGGGGCCCCGGGACTAGTCGGGGCTACAATGAGCAGTTCTTC.

The rearrangement uses TRBV9 and TRBJ2-5, with 12 nucleotides matching TRBD2. Germline-derived CDR1 and CDR2 are SGDLS and YYNGEE. This CDR3 has 18 amino acids. Unmatched junction bases numbered 11, after V lost 0 bases and J lost 5 bases. CDR3 residues: CASSVDLAGGPSVETQYF. The DNA for the CDR3 is TGTGCCAGCAGCGTAGATCTAGCGGGGGGGCCGAGTGTTGAGACCCAGTACTTC.

The V call is TRBV18, the J call TRBJ2-1; the match to TRBD2 covers 9 bases. The germline V gene has CDR1 KGHSH and CDR2 LQKENI. Trimming took 3 bases from V and 6 from J; bases not matched to a gene: 9. The CDR3 has 16 amino acids. The CDR3 region is CASSPSSGIPGNEQFF. The CDR3, as DNA: TGTGCCAGCTCACCTTCTAGCGGGATCCCGGGCAATGAGCAGTTCTTC.

The chain carries TRBV7-2 and TRBJ1-5, with TRBD1 matching 7 bases. There are 13 residues in the CDR3. The germline CDR1 and CDR2 sequences are SGHTA and FQGNSA. V dropped 5 bases and J dropped 6; count of bases not matched to a gene: 4. The CDR3 loop reads CASSLNRGQPQHF. The CDR3 DNA reads as TGTGCCAGCAGCCTAAACAGGGGTCAGCCCCAGCATTTT.

This clone was detected only a few times. The CDR3 coding sequence is TGTGCCAGCAGCGCCCAGACAGGGAGGAGTGAAAAACTGTTTTTT. Translation gives CASSAQTGRSEKLFF. V usage is TRBV14 and J usage is TRBJ1-4; TRBD1 aligns across 7 bases. Germline trimming cut 5 bases from V and 7 bases from J; bases unmatched to any gene: 10. Germline assignment: CDR1 SGHDN and CDR2 FVKESK. The CDR3 runs 15 residues.

This clone was seen only once. This rearrangement joins TRBV5-6 to TRBJ2-1; D unclear. CDR1 is SGHDT, CDR2 YYEEEE, per germline. Trimming left V 5 bases short and J 4 bases short, with 10 bases between. The CDR3 is 13 residues long. CDR3 nucleotide sequence: TGTGCCAGCAGGCAACTTAGATACAATGAGCAGTTCTTC. It specifies CASRQLRYNEQFF.

V and J are TRBV4-3 and TRBJ1-6; TRBD1 might be the D (6 bases). In germline, CDR1 is LGHNA, CDR2 YSLEER. The V end lost 0 bases, the J end lost 7 bases, and 13 bases lay between the germline ends. This CDR3 has 16 amino acids. The CDR3 region has the DNA TGCGCCAGCAGCCAAGAAAGACGGGACACCAATTCACCCCTCCACTTT. It is translated as CASSQERRDTNSPLHF.

CDR3 coding DNA: TGTGCCAGCAGCTTTGGGACTAGAGTCCAAGAGACCCAGTACTTC. Translated, it gives CASSFGTRVQETQYF. The V gene is TRBV5-4, the J gene TRBJ2-5; 8 nucleotides agree with TRBD2. V dropped 2 bases and J dropped 1; count of bases not matched to a gene: 4. Germline CDR1 SGHNT, CDR2 YYREEE (reference sequence). The CDR3 contains 15 residues.

The chain uses TRBV6-5 and TRBJ2-7; the D gene is possibly TRBD1 (5 bases). The length of the CDR3 is 15 residues. V was cut by 10 bases and J by 7 bases, with 26 bases left in between. The germline V gene has CDR1 MNHEY and CDR2 SVGAGI. In DNA, the CDR3 is TGTGCCACCGCGGTTAGGGGCTCCACCTTACGAGAGCAGTACTTC. Its protein product is CATAVRGSTLREQYF.

The CDR3: CASSLGQGGGEAFF. Here the CDR3 DNA reads TGCGCCAGCAGCTTAGGACAGGGAGGAGGCGAAGCTTTCTTT. The V gene is TRBV5-1, the J gene TRBJ1-1; 8 nucleotides align to TRBD1. Germline-derived CDR1 and CDR2 are SGHRS and YFSETQ. The CDR3 length is 14 residues. Trimming cost V 2 bases and J 8 bases; bases outside gene matches: 8. Looking up the rest from reference TRBV5-1 and TRBJ1-1 gives the full variable domain: KAGVTQTPRYLIKTRGQQVTLSCSPISGHRSVSWYQQTPGQGLQFLFEYFSETQRNKGNFPGRFSGRQFSNSRSEMNVSTLELGDSALYLCASSLGQGGGEAFFGQGTRLTVV.

This clone is a singleton in its sample. The chain employs TRBV4-3 and TRBJ2-7, with 7 nucleotides matching TRBD1. Trimming cost V 1 base and J 2 bases; bases outside gene matches: 2. This CDR3 spans 14 amino acids. Germline V gives CDR1 LGHNA, CDR2 YSLEER. Written as DNA, the CDR3 is TGCGCCAGCAGCCAAGGGACAGGCCCCTACGAGCAGTACTTC. This gives the protein CASSQGTGPYEQYF.

The genes are TRBV19 and TRBJ1-6; D possibly corresponds to TRBD1 (5 bases). This CDR3 contains 14 residues. V was clipped by 3 bases and J by 7 bases, with 10 bases between them. Germline values: CDR1 LNHDA, CDR2 SQIVND (reference sequence). The CDR3, as DNA: TGTGCCAGTAGTATCGACAGCCTAAATTCACCCCTCCACTTT. Protein: CASSIDSLNSPLHF.

This chain links TRBV19 with TRBJ2-7; TRBD1 agrees at 10 bases. V lost 5 bases and J lost 1; bases outside the gene matches: 2. Germline V CDR1 and CDR2: LNHDA, SQIVND (reference sequence). The CDR3 length is 14 residues. The CDR3 region has the DNA TGTGCCAGTAGTGCGGGACAGGGGTCCTACGAGCAGTACTTC. As protein: CASSAGQGSYEQYF.

The V call is TRBV19, the J call TRBJ1-5; TRBD1 might be the D (6 bases). CDR1 LNHDA and CDR2 SQIVND come from the germline V gene (reference sequence). Trimming removed 4 bases from V and 7 bases from J, with 11 bases in between. The CDR3 is 13 residues long. In DNA form, the CDR3 reads TGTGCCAGTAGTACTACAGGGTACCAGCCCCAGCATTTT. Protein product: CASSTTGYQPQHF. The full variable domain, in which reference TRBV19 and TRBJ1-5 provide the parts outside the CDR3, is DGGITQSPKYLFRKEGQNVTLSCEQNLNHDAMYWYRQDPGQGLRLIYYSQIVNDFQKGDIAEGYSVSREKKESFPLTVTSAQKNPTAFYLCASSTTGYQPQHFGDGTRLSIL.

The chain couples TRBV6-5 to TRBJ1-1; 8 bases line up with TRBD1. Germline assignment: CDR1 MNHEY and CDR2 SVGAGI. V lost 5 bases and J lost 0; bases outside the gene matches: 2. The CDR3 is 14 residues long. CDR3: CASSRQGMNTEAFF. CDR3 DNA: TGTGCCAGCAGTAGACAGGGGATGAACACTGAAGCTTTCTTT.

The chain employs TRBV7-9 and TRBJ2-2, with TRBD2 identical over 7 bases. This CDR3 is 16 amino acids long. Germline CDR1 reads SEHNR; CDR2 reads FQNEAQ (reference sequence). With 1 base clipped from V and 2 bases from J, the junction kept 4 bases outside the gene matches. CDR3: CASSLVPAGNTGELFF. CDR3 nucleotides: TGTGCCAGCAGCTTAGTGCCAGCGGGAAACACCGGGGAGCTGTTTTTT. The entire variable domain, with the rest obtained from reference TRBV7-9 and TRBJ2-2, is as follows: DTGVSQNPRHKITKRGQNVTFRCDPISEHNRLYWYRQTLGQGPEFLTYFQNEAQLEKSRLLSDRFSAERPKGSFSTLEIQRTEQGDSAMYLCASSLVPAGNTGELFFGEGSRLTVL.

The CDR3 nucleotides are TGTGCCAGCAGTATGGCGGGGGGCCCCTCCTACGAGCAGTACTTC. The encoded protein is CASSMAGGPSYEQYF. The rearrangement joins TRBV27 to TRBJ2-7; 8 nucleotides agree with TRBD2. Germline V gene lookup returns CDR1 MNHEY and CDR2 SMNVEV (reference sequence). V dropped 5 bases and J dropped 0; count of bases not matched to a gene: 6. This CDR3 spans 15 amino acids.

The chain carries TRBV20-1 and TRBJ1-5; tentatively, D is TRBD1 (5 bases). The CDR3 loop spans 15 amino acids. Germline-derived CDR1 and CDR2 are DFQATT and SNEGSKA (reference sequence). The germline V and J ends were trimmed by 3 bases and 2 bases, with 14 bases remaining between them. CDR3 nucleotides: TGCAGTGCTAGTTCCAGGGCCGTCGGCAATCAGCCCCAGCATTTT. It codes for CSASSRAVGNQPQHF.